This T cell receptor beta chain was sequenced in a study of tissue T cells after allogeneic stem cell transplantation. Study-wide results and caveats: Anatomically similar tissues had similar TCR repertoires within each patient. Tissue-detected TCR repertoire was only partly captured by blood and spleen T cells.

Noted time point: mouse harvest day 7 after allogeneic transplant. The graft held 10^6 splenic CD5+ T cells and 10^7 T-cell-depleted bone marrow cells. B6 (H2b) cells into BALB/c (H2d) mice; tissues taken at day 7 or 14. The CDR3 spans 11 residues. Germline V gene sequence: CDR1 KGHTA, CDR2 FQNQQP. Sequenced by immunoSEQ multiplex PCR; TCRdb stores in-frame clones only, minus some. Of under 9,000 clones in the sample, approximately 52% were seen once. By share, this clone ranks as large (0.1 to 1%). Its antigen is unidentified. Genes here carry mouse names. The CDR3 is cut off 1 residue early in the read; its end comes from the germline J gene.

The V call is TRBV23, the J call TRBJ2-4. The TCR was taken from a female BALB/c mouse given C57BL/6 T cells with graft-versus-host disease after an allogeneic hematopoietic cell transplant. The sequencing sample was made of lymph node tissue. Partial CDR3 DNA: TGCTCCAGCAGTCGGGGGAACACCTTGTAC. Translation gives CSSSRGNTLY. The whole CDR3 protein reads CSSSRGNTLYF.